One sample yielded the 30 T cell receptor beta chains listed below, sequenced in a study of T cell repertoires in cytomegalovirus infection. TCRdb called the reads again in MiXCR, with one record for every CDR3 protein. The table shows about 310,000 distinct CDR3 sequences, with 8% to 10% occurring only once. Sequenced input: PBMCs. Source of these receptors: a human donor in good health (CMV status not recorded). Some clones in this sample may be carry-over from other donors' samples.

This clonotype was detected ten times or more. The CDR3 DNA sequence: TGTGCCAGCAGTTCCGCGGGACAGGGGAGCGCCGGGGAGCTGTTTTTT. This codes for CASSSAGQGSAGELFF. The chain is built from TRBV28 and TRBJ2-2; 10 bases match TRBD1. The germline V gene has CDR1 MDHEN and CDR2 SYDVKM. V lost 4 bases, J lost 6 bases, and 8 bases stayed unmatched. CDR3 length equals 16 residues.

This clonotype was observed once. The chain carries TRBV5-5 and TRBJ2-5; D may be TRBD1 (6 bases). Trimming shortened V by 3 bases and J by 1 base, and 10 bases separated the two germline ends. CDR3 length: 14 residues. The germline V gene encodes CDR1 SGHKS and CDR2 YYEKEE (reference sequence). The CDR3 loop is CASSSGTPQETQYF. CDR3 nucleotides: TGTGCCAGCAGCTCCGGGACACCCCAAGAGACCCAGTACTTC.

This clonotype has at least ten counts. The CDR3 sequence: CSARGPDTEAFF. The CDR3 bases are TGCAGTGCTAGGGGACCGGACACTGAAGCTTTCTTT. J is TRBJ1-1 and V is TRBV20-1, with a possible D match to TRBD1 (5 bases). V gave up 3 bases and J gave up 3 bases, with 8 bases separating them. Germline V gene lookup returns CDR1 DFQATT and CDR2 SNEGSKA (reference sequence). This CDR3 is built from 12 residues.

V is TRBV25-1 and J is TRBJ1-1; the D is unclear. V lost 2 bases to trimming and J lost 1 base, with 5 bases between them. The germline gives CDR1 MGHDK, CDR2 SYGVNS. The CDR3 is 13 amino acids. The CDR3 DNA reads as TGTGCCAGCAGTGAAGAGGCGAACACTGAAGCTTTCTTT. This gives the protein CASSEEANTEAFF.

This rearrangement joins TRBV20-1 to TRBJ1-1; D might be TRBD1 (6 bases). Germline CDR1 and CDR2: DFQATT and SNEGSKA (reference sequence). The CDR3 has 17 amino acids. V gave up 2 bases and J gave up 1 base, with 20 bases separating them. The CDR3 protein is CSARPIPQGMRNTEAFF. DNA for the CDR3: TGCAGTGCTAGACCAATTCCACAGGGAATGAGGAACACTGAAGCTTTCTTT.

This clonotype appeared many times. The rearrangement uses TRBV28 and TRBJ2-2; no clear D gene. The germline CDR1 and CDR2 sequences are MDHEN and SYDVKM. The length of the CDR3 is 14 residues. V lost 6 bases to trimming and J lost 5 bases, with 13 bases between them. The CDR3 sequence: CASRLPTGTGELFF. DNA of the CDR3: TGTGCCAGCAGATTACCTACGGGTACCGGGGAGCTGTTTTTT.

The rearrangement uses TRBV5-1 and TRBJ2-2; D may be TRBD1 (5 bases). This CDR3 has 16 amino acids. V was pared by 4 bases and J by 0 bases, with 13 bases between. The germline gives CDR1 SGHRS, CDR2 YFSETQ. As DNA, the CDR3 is TGCGCCAGCAGCCAGACAGAATTTGCGAACACCGGGGAGCTGTTTTTT. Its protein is CASSQTEFANTGELFF.

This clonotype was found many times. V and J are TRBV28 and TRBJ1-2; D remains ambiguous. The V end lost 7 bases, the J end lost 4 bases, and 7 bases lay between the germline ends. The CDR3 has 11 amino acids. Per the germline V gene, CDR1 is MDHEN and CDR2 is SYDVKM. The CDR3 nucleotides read TGTGCCAGCAAGTCGAGCTATGGCTACACCTTC. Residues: CASKSSYGYTF.

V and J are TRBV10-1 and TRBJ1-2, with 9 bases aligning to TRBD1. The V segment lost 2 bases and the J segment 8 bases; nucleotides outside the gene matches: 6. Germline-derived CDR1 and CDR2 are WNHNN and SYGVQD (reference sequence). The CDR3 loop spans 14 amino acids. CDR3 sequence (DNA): TGCGCCAGCAGTGAGGGGACAGGGAGAGAAGGCTACACCTTC. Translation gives CASSEGTGREGYTF.

CDR3: CASSGQGNYEQYF. CDR3 in DNA: TGTGCCAGTAGCGGACAGGGGAACTACGAGCAGTACTTC. The chain couples TRBV19 to TRBJ2-7, with 9 bases fitting TRBD1. V was pared by 6 bases and J by 3 bases, with 3 bases of the junction left unmatched. There are 13 residues in the CDR3. In germline, CDR1 is LNHDA, CDR2 SQIVND (reference sequence).

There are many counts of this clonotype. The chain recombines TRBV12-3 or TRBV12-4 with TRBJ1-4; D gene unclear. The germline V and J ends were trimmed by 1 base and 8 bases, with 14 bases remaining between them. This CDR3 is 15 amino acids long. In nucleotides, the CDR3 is TGTGCCAGCAGTTTAGAATTGAGGGTGACAGAAAAACTGTTTTTT. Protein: CASSLELRVTEKLFF.

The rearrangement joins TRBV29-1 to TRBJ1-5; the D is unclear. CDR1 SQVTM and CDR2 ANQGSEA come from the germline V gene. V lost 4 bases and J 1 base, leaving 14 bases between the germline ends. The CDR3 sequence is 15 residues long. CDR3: CSVADSSLSNQPQHF. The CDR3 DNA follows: TGCAGCGTTGCCGATAGTTCTCTAAGCAATCAGCCCCAGCATTTT.

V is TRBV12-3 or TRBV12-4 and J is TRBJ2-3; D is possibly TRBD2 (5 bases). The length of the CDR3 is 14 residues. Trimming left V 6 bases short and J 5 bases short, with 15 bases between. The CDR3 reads CASSLSGAGDTQYF. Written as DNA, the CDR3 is TGTGCCAGCAGCCTCAGCGGCGCTGGAGATACGCAGTATTTT.

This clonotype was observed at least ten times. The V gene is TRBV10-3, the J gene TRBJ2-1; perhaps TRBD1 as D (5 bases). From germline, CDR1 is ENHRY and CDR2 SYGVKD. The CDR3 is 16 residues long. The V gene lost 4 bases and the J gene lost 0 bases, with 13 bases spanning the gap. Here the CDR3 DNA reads TGTGCCATCAGTGGTCCTCAGGGTTCCTCCTACAATGAGCAGTTCTTC. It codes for CAISGPQGSSYNEQFF.

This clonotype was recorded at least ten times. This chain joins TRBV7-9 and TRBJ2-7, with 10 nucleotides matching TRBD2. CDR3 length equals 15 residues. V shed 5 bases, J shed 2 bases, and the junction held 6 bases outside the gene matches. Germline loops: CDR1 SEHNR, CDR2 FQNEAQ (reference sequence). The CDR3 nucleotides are TGTGCCAGCAGCCCCCCTAGCGGGGGCCCCTACGAGCAGTACTTC. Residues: CASSPPSGGPYEQYF.

CDR3 sequence: CASSQDLSPLHF. Here the CDR3 DNA reads TGTGCCAGCAGCCAAGATCTTTCACCCCTCCACTTT. The genes are TRBV3-1 and TRBJ1-6, with D hard to call. There are 12 residues in the CDR3. The germline V and J ends were trimmed by 0 bases and 9 bases, with 3 bases remaining between them. Germline V gene lookup returns CDR1 LGHDT and CDR2 YNNKEL (reference sequence).

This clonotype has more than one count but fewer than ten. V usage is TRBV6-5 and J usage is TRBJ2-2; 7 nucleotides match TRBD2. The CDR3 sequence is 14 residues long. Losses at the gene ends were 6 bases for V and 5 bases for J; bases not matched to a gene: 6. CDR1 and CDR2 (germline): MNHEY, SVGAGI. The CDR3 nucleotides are TGTGCCAGCAGCCGGATGGGAGGGACCGGGGAGCTGTTTTTT. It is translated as CASSRMGGTGELFF.

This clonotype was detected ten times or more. The CDR3, as DNA: TGTGCCATCAGTGATTCCGGGACAGGGGGCACAGATACGCAGTATTTT. Protein product: CAISDSGTGGTDTQYF. The chain has TRBV10-3 and TRBJ2-3; TRBD1 matches at 10 bases. The V gene's germline CDR1 is ENHRY and CDR2 SYGVKD. The V and J ends lost 3 bases and 1 base, in that order; junction bases with no gene match: 4. The CDR3 runs 16 residues.

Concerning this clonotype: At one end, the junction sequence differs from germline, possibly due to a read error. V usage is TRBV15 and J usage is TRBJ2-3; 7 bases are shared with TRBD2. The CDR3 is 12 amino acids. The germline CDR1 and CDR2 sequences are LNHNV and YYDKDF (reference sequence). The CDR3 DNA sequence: TGCGGCGGGGGTCCGAGCACAGATACGCAGTATTTT. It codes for CGGGPSTDTQYF.

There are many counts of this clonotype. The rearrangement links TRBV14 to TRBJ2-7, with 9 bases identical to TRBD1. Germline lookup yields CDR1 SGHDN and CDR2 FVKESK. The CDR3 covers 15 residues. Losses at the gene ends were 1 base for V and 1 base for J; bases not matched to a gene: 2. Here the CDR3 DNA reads TGTGCCAGCAGCCAAGGCGGGACAGGGTCCTACGAGCAGTACGTC. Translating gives CASSQGGTGSYEQYV.

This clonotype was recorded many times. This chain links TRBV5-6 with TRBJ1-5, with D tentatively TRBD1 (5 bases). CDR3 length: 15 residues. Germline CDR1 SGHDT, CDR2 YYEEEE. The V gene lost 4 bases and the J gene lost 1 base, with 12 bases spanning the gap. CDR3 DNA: TGTGCCAGCAGCGGACCCGGGACCAGCAATCAGCCCCAGCATTTT. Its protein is CASSGPGTSNQPQHF.

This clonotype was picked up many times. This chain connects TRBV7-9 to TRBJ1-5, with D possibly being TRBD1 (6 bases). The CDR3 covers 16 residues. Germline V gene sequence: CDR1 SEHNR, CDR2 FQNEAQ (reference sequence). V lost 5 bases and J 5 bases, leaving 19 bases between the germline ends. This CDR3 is CASSPSDWGADQPQHF. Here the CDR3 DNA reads TGTGCCAGCAGCCCCTCAGATTGGGGGGCGGATCAGCCCCAGCATTTT.

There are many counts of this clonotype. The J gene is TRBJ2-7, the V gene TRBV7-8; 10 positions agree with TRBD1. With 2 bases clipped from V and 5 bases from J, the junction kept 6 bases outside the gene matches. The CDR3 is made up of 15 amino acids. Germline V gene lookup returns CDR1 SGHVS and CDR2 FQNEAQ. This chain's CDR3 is CASSLMGTGVHEQYF. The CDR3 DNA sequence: TGTGCCAGCAGCTTAATGGGGACAGGGGTCCACGAGCAGTACTTC.

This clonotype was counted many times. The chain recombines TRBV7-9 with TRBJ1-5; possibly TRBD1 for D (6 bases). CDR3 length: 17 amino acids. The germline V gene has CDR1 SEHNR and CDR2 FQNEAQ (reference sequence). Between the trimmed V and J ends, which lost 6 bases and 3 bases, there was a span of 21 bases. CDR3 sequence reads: CASRRARWGATNQPQHF. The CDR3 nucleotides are TGTGCCAGCAGGCGGGCTCGTTGGGGGGCTACCAATCAGCCCCAGCATTTT. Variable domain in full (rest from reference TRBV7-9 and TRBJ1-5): DTGVSQNPRHKITKRGQNVTFRCDPISEHNRLYWYRQTLGQGPEFLTYFQNEAQLEKSRLLSDRFSAERPKGSFSTLEIQRTEQGDSAMYLCASRRARWGATNQPQHFGDGTRLSIL.

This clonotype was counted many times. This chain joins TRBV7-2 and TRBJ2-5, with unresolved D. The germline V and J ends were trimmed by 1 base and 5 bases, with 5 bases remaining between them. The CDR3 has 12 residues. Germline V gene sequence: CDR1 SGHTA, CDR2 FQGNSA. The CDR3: CASSLEWETQYF. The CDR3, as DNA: TGTGCCAGCAGCTTAGAGTGGGAGACCCAGTACTTC.

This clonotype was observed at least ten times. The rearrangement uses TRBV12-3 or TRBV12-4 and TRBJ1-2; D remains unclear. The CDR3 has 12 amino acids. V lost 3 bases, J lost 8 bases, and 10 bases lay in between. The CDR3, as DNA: TGTGCCAGCAGTTTTAATCCGAGAGGCTACACCTTC. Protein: CASSFNPRGYTF.

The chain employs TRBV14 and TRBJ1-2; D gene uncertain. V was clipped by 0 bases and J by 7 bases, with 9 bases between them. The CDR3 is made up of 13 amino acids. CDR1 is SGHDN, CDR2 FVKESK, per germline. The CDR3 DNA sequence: TGTGCCAGCAGCCAAGATTACACCTTTGGCTACACCTTC. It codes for CASSQDYTFGYTF.

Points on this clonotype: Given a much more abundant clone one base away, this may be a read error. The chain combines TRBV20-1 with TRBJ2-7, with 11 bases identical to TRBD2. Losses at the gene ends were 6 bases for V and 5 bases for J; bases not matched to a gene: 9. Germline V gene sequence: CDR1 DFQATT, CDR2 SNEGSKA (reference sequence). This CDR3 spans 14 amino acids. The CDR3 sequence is CSAQTSGESNEQYV. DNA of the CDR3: TGCAGTGCCCAGACTAGCGGGGAAAGCAACGAGCAGTACGTC.

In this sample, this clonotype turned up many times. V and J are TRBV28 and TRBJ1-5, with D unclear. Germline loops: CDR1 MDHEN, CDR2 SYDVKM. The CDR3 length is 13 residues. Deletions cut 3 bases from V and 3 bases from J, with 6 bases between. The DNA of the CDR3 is TGTGCCAGCAGTTTCCAGTACAATCAGCCCCAGCATTTT. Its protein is CASSFQYNQPQHF. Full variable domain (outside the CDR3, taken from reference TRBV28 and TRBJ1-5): DVKVTQSSRYLVKRTGEKVFLECVQDMDHENMFWYRQDPGLGLRLIYFSYDVKMKEKGDIPEGYSVSREKKERFSLILESASTNQTSMYLCASSFQYNQPQHFGDGTRLSIL.

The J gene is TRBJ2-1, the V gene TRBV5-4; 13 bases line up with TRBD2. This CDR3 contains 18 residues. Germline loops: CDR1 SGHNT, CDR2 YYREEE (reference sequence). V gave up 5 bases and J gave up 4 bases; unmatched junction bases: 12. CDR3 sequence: CASRDTSGGAIGYNEQFF. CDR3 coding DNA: TGTGCCAGCAGAGACACTAGCGGGGGGGCCATCGGGTACAATGAGCAGTTCTTC.